This T cell receptor (beta chain) was sequenced for a study of T cell clonotyping in hematopoietic cell transplantation. For the study at large: Cytoreduction preceded collection of pretransplant recipient samples.

V was pared by 6 bases and J by 4 bases, with 5 bases of the junction left unmatched. The CDR3 runs 13 residues. Germline V gene data show CDR1 as SNHLY and CDR2 as FYNNEI. Time point noted: recipient sample about 28 days before transplant, after cytoreduction. Measured with immunoSEQ multiplex PCR; TCRdb has only the in-frame clones, and not every one. The data contain about 29,000 clones, 60% to 85% of them singletons. Note on this clone: What it recognizes is unknown.

Points from the study as a whole: After transplant, recipient diversity fell while pathologically expanded clonotypes grew through day 180.

The sample here was peripheral blood mononuclear cells, taken before stem cell transplant. This receptor was obtained from a woman under 40 with chronic myeloid leukemia. Some clones in this sample may be carry-over from other donors' samples. V gene TRBV2 combines with J gene TRBJ1-2; 7 bases are shared with TRBD1. The CDR3 is CASRPGTVYGYTF. The DNA of the CDR3 is TGTGCCAGCAGACCCGGGACAGTCTATGGCTACACCTTC.